The 28 T cell receptor beta chains below come from one sample, sequenced in a study of blood T cells in healthy people across ages. Using a J-beta primer mix together with a sample-barcoded 5' primer, a second PCR was run for about 7 to 12 cycles. Using its own MiXCR run on the 5' RACE reads, TCRdb lists one record per CDR3 protein. The table shows roughly 1.5 million distinct CDR3 sequences, with 35% to 45% occurring only once. Sequenced material: blood. The receptors here all came from a woman aged 18-29 years in good health.

This clonotype has ten or more counts. V gene TRBV5-1 combines with J gene TRBJ2-5; no clear D gene. V gave up 3 bases and J gave up 7 bases, with 16 bases separating them. The length of the CDR3 is 14 residues. From germline, CDR1 is SGHRS and CDR2 YFSETQ. CDR3 in DNA: TGCGCCAGCAGCTACGACTCCCAGGTGGGGACCCAGTACTTC. It yields the protein CASSYDSQVGTQYF.

This clonotype has just a few counts. The gene calls are TRBV4-1 and TRBJ2-2; D remains ambiguous. Per the germline V gene, CDR1 is MGHRA and CDR2 is YSYEKL. The V gene lost 1 base and the J gene lost 7 bases, with 4 bases spanning the gap. This CDR3 region has 12 residues. CDR3 sequence: CASSQVIGELFF. As DNA, the CDR3 is TGCGCCAGCAGCCAAGTAATCGGGGAGCTGTTTTTT.

This clonotype has only one observation. This chain uses TRBV20-1 with TRBJ2-5; D is perhaps TRBD2 (5 bases). CDR3 length: 15 residues. V shed 0 bases and J shed 0 bases, with 11 bases lying between them. Germline-derived CDR1 and CDR2 are DFQATT and SNEGSKA (reference sequence). CDR3 loop: CSARDRRGYQETQYF. CDR3 nucleotides: TGCAGTGCTAGAGATAGACGAGGGTACCAAGAGACCCAGTACTTC.

The V call is TRBV4-3, the J call TRBJ1-2, with a tentative D call TRBD1 (6 bases). V shed 0 bases and J shed 3 bases, with 8 bases lying between them. CDR3 length: 14 amino acids. Looked up from germline, CDR1 is LGHNA and CDR2 is YSLEER. The CDR3: CASSQDDRYYGYTF. The CDR3 nucleotides are TGCGCCAGCAGCCAAGATGACAGGTACTATGGCTACACCTTC.

The rearrangement uses TRBV7-8 and TRBJ2-5; 8 bases align to TRBD2. The V gene's germline CDR1 is SGHVS and CDR2 FQNEAQ. The CDR3 sequence is 15 residues long. V was clipped by 3 bases and J by 4 bases; unmatched bases: 7. The CDR3 DNA follows: TGTGCCAGCAGCTTTAGAAGCGGGGGTTTAGAGACCCAGTACTTC. Its translation: CASSFRSGGLETQYF.

This clonotype was counted between two and nine times. This chain joins TRBV2 and TRBJ2-3; D ambiguous. Germline loops: CDR1 SNHLY, CDR2 FYNNEI. This CDR3 region has 15 residues. The germline V and J ends were trimmed by 6 bases and 0 bases, with 13 bases remaining between them. For the CDR3, the DNA is TGTGCCAGCAGGGTGCAAGGTACTAGCACAGATACGCAGTATTTT. Protein product: CASRVQGTSTDTQYF.

The CDR3: CSVEARRTQYF. The CDR3 DNA follows: TGCAGCGTTGAGGCTCGGAGGACCCAGTACTTC. V is TRBV29-1 and J is TRBJ2-7, with D uncertain. The better agreement between TRBJ2-5 and the DNA end casts doubt on the J call. This CDR3 comprises 11 residues. Germline assignment: CDR1 SQVTM and CDR2 ANQGSEA.

CDR3 residues: CASRRPIQETQYF. DNA of the CDR3: TGTGCCAGCAGGAGACCGATCCAAGAGACCCAGTACTTC. The chain employs TRBV2 and TRBJ2-5; D unresolved. Trimming removed 6 bases from V and 1 base from J, with 9 bases in between. CDR1 is SNHLY and CDR2 is FYNNEI in the germline V gene. The CDR3 consists of 13 residues.

The chain employs TRBV7-6 and TRBJ2-3; weak D call: TRBD1 (6 bases). The CDR3 runs 16 residues. Germline V CDR1 and CDR2: SGHVS, FNYEAQ. Between the trimmed V and J ends, which lost 5 bases and 2 bases, there was a span of 17 bases. CDR3: CASSLRDIGLTDTQYF. The CDR3 nucleotides are TGTGCCAGCAGCCTCCGGGACATAGGCCTCACAGATACGCAGTATTTT.

This clonotype has at least ten counts. This chain connects TRBV30 to TRBJ1-1; D gene uncertain. The V end was cut by 1 base, the J end by 4 bases, with 7 bases between. The CDR3 totals 12 residues. Germline lookup yields CDR1 GTSNPN and CDR2 SVGIG (reference sequence). The CDR3 nucleotides read TGTGCCTGGAGTGATAGTCTCACTGAAGCTTTCTTT. It yields the protein CAWSDSLTEAFF.

This clonotype was observed a handful of times. This chain links TRBV7-2 with TRBJ2-7, with 7 bases aligning to TRBD1. The germline CDR1 and CDR2 sequences are SGHTA and FQGNSA. This CDR3 has 13 residues. V lost 3 bases to trimming and J lost 5 bases; unmatched junction nucleotides: 4. The CDR3 DNA reads as TGTGCCAGCAGCTTCCAACAGGGGCACGAGCAGTACTTC. Amino acids: CASSFQQGHEQYF. Together with reference TRBV7-2 and TRBJ2-7, the CDR3 gives the full variable domain: GAGVSQSPSNKVTEKGKDVELRCDPISGHTALYWYRQSLGQGLEFLIYFQGNSAPDKSGLPSDRFSAERTGGSVSTLTIQRTQQEDSAVYLCASSFQQGHEQYFGPGTRLTVT.

J is TRBJ1-2 and V is TRBV20-1, with 8 bases that match TRBD1. Trimming at V came to 1 base and at J to 4 bases, leaving 2 bases not matched to a gene. Germline lookup yields CDR1 DFQATT and CDR2 SNEGSKA (reference sequence). CDR3 length equals 13 residues. The CDR3 DNA sequence: TGCAGTGCTAGAGCTACAGGGGGCTATGGCTACACCTTC. It specifies CSARATGGYGYTF.

The V gene is TRBV20-1, the J gene TRBJ2-7; the match to TRBD1 covers 8 bases. With the DNA end fitting TRBJ2-5 better, the J assignment may be wrong. This CDR3 has 13 residues. Per the germline V gene, CDR1 is DFQATT and CDR2 is SNEGSKA (reference sequence). This CDR3 reads CSASQPGQATQYF. Here the CDR3 DNA reads TGCAGTGCTAGTCAACCGGGACAGGCGACCCAGTACTTC.

The chain joins TRBV9 to TRBJ2-1, with TRBD2 matching 7 bases. The length of the CDR3 is 17 residues. Trimming removed 4 bases from V and 4 bases from J; junction bases left unmatched: 14. In germline, CDR1 is SGDLS, CDR2 YYNGEE. The CDR3 nucleotides read TGTGCCAGCAGCCCCTCAGGGCTAGCGGAGGGATACAATGAGCAGTTCTTC. Translation gives CASSPSGLAEGYNEQFF. Together with reference TRBV9 and TRBJ2-1, the CDR3 gives the full variable domain: DSGVTQTPKHLITATGQRVTLRCSPRSGDLSVYWYQQSLDQGLQFLIQYYNGEERAKGNILERFSAQQFPDLHSELNLSSLELGDSALYFCASSPSGLAEGYNEQFFGPGTRLTVL.

The J gene is TRBJ1-5, the V gene TRBV6-6; D uncertain. Germline V CDR1 and CDR2: MNHNY, SVGAGI (reference sequence). The CDR3 runs 17 residues. The ends were cut back, 4 bases at V and 4 bases at J, with 20 bases in the middle. The CDR3 DNA reads as TGTGCCAGCAGTTCTACCCCGGGCCCTATGGATAATCAGCCCCAGCATTTT. Translated, it gives CASSSTPGPMDNQPQHF.

This rearrangement joins TRBV2 to TRBJ2-1; tentative D call: TRBD2 (6 bases). The CDR3 totals 14 residues. Germline-derived CDR1 and CDR2 are SNHLY and FYNNEI. With 4 bases removed from V and 7 bases from J, the gap between germline ends came to 14 bases. CDR3 region: CASSGGTVLNEQFF. CDR3 sequence (DNA): TGTGCCAGCAGTGGCGGGACGGTTTTAAATGAGCAGTTCTTC.

V gene TRBV29-1 combines with J gene TRBJ2-4; D gene uncertain. The germline CDR1 and CDR2 sequences are SQVTM and ANQGSEA. V gave up 4 bases and J gave up 0 bases, with 10 bases separating them. This CDR3 is 14 amino acids long. CDR3 amino acids: CSVALRLAKNIQYF. In DNA, the CDR3 is TGCAGCGTTGCCCTCAGACTAGCCAAAAACATTCAGTACTTC.

The sample holds one count of this clonotype. The rearrangement joins TRBV20-1 to TRBJ1-5; the D gene is possibly TRBD1 (5 bases). The CDR3 has 11 amino acids. The V end was cut by 4 bases, the J end by 7 bases, with 8 bases between. The germline V gene has CDR1 DFQATT and CDR2 SNEGSKA (reference sequence). CDR3 residues: CSAKGQQPQHF. The CDR3 nucleotides are TGCAGTGCTAAGGGGCAGCAGCCCCAGCATTTT.

In nucleotides, the CDR3 is TGTGCCAGCAGTTACAATCAGGGAACCTACGAGCAGTACTTC. This encodes CASSYNQGTYEQYF. The chain links TRBV6-2 or TRBV6-3 to TRBJ2-7; perhaps TRBD1 as D (5 bases). CDR1 and CDR2 (germline): MNHEY, SVGEGT. This CDR3 region has 14 residues. V was cut by 2 bases and J by 2 bases, with 10 bases left in between.

V gene TRBV4-3 combines with J gene TRBJ2-7; 8 nucleotides match TRBD2. V lost 1 base and J lost 3; bases outside the gene matches: 5. This CDR3 contains 15 residues. CDR1 and CDR2 (germline): LGHNA, YSLEER. The CDR3 here is CASSQVGRAFYEQYF. CDR3 coding DNA: TGCGCCAGCAGCCAAGTCGGGAGGGCATTCTACGAGCAGTACTTC.

The V and J genes are TRBV18 and TRBJ1-1; 10 nucleotides agree with TRBD1. The CDR3 spans 15 residues. Germline CDR1 and CDR2: KGHSH and LQKENI. V gave up 6 bases and J gave up 4 bases; unmatched junction bases: 8. In DNA form, the CDR3 reads TGTGCCAGCTCCCCTAACGACAGGGGGCTCACTGAAGCTTTCTTT. Its protein is CASSPNDRGLTEAFF.

This clonotype was seen a few times. This rearrangement joins TRBV7-2 to TRBJ1-5; D is unresolved. The germline V and J ends were trimmed by 5 bases and 5 bases, with 10 bases remaining between them. The CDR3 is made up of 13 amino acids. Germline V gives CDR1 SGHTA, CDR2 FQGNSA. The CDR3 reads CASSRVGDQPQHF. CDR3 bases: TGTGCCAGCAGCAGAGTCGGCGATCAGCCCCAGCATTTT.

This clonotype was observed a handful of times. The rearrangement joins TRBV9 to TRBJ2-1; a weak D match, TRBD2 (5 bases). Trimming removed 0 bases from V and 10 bases from J, with 14 bases in between. From germline, CDR1 is SGDLS and CDR2 YYNGEE. This CDR3 contains 14 residues. CDR3 nucleotide sequence: TGTGCCAGCAGCGTAGATCCAGCGGTCGGAGAGCAGTTCTTC. Translating it yields CASSVDPAVGEQFF.

This clonotype was recorded a few times. The chain combines TRBV12-3 or TRBV12-4 with TRBJ1-2; maybe TRBD1 (6 bases). The CDR3 has 15 amino acids. The V end lost 3 bases, the J end lost 4 bases, and 15 bases lay between the germline ends. DNA of the CDR3: TGTGCCAGCAGTTTGATGTCAGGGGAGGTCTATGGCTACACCTTC. Its translation is CASSLMSGEVYGYTF.

The chain couples TRBV5-5 to TRBJ1-5; D gene uncertain. The CDR3 spans 13 residues. Trimming removed 4 bases at V and 3 bases at J, with 8 bases between. Germline CDR1 SGHKS, CDR2 YYEKEE (reference sequence). CDR3 residues: CASSPDFNQPQHF. The CDR3 bases are TGTGCCAGCAGCCCGGACTTCAATCAGCCCCAGCATTTT.

This chain connects TRBV20-1 to TRBJ2-7; 10 bases agree with TRBD2. Germline CDR1 reads DFQATT; CDR2 reads SNEGSKA (reference sequence). CDR3 length: 15 amino acids. V lost 3 bases and J lost 1; bases outside the gene matches: 6. The CDR3 DNA is TGCAGTGCTAGGATCCTAGCGGGAGTTTCCTACGAGCAGTACTTC. It encodes CSARILAGVSYEQYF.

The chain is built from TRBV12-3 or TRBV12-4 and TRBJ2-7, with TRBD2 matching 9 bases. This CDR3 spans 15 amino acids. J lost 7 bases, V lost 5 bases, and 12 bases had no gene match. The CDR3: CASSTRGSGGNEQYF. CDR3 DNA sequence: TGTGCCAGCAGTACCCGGGGTAGCGGGGGCAATGAGCAGTACTTC.

The rearrangement links TRBV12-3 or TRBV12-4 to TRBJ2-1, with 8 bases fitting TRBD2. This CDR3 comprises 16 residues. The V segment lost 2 bases and the J segment 2 bases; nucleotides outside the gene matches: 5. In DNA form, the CDR3 reads TGTGCCAGCAGTTTACTTCCAGCGGGGGCCTACAATGAGCAGTTCTTC. Its protein product is CASSLLPAGAYNEQFF.